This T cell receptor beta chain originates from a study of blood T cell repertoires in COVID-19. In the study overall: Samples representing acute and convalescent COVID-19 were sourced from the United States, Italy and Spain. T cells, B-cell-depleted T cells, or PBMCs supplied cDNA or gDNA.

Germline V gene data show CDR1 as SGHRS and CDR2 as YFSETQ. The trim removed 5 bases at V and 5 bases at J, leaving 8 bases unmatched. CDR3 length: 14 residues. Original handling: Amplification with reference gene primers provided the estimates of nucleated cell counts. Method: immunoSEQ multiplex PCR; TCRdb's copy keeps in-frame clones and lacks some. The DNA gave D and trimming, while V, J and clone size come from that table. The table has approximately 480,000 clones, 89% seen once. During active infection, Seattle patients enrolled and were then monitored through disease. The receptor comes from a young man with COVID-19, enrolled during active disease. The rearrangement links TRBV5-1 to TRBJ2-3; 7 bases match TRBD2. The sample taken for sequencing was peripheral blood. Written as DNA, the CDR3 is TGCGCCAGCAGTACAGCGGGGACGGAAGATACGCAGTATTTT. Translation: CASSTAGTEDTQYF.